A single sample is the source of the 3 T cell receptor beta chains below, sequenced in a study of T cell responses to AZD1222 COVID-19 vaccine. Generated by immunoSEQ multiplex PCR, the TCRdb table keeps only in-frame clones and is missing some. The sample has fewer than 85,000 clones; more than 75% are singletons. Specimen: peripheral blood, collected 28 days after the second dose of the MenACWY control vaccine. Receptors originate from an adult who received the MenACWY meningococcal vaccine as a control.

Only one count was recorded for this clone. The CDR3 sequence is CASSSTGQGLTEAFF. Here the CDR3 DNA reads TGTGCCAGCAGCTCCACGGGGCAGGGTTTAACTGAAGCTTTCTTT. This chain joins TRBV5-4 and TRBJ1-1; maybe TRBD1 (5 bases). Trimming shortened V by 3 bases and J by 5 bases, and 17 bases separated the two germline ends. From germline, CDR1 is SGHNT and CDR2 YYREEE (reference sequence). The CDR3 is 15 residues long.

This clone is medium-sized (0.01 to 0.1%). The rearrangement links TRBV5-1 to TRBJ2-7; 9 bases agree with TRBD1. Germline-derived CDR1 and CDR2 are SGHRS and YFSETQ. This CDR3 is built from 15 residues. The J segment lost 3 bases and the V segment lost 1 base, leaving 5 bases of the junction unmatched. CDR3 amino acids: CASSLTGGASYEQYF. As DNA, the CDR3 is TGCGCCAGCAGCTTGACAGGGGGCGCAAGCTACGAGCAGTACTTC. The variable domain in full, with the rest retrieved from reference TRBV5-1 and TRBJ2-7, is KAGVTQTPRYLIKTRGQQVTLSCSPISGHRSVSWYQQTPGQGLQFLFEYFSETQRNKGNFPGRFSGRQFSNSRSEMNVSTLELGDSALYLCASSLTGGASYEQYFGPGTRLTVT.

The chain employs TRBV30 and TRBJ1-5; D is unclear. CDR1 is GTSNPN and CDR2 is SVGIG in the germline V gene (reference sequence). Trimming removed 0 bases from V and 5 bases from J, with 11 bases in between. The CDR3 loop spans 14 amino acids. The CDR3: CAWSVQGIHQPQHF. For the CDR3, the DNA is TGTGCCTGGAGTGTACAAGGAATTCATCAGCCCCAGCATTTT.